This T cell receptor (beta chain) was captured in a study of blood T cells in healthy people across ages. Broader study findings: Naive CD4+ cells and diversity were both higher in long-lived donors than in aged donors.

This clonotype was counted between two and nine times. Its antigen is as yet unknown. Using a J-beta primer mix together with a sample-barcoded 5' primer, a second PCR was run for roughly 6 to 11 cycles. A minimum of 2.5 million CDR3-containing paired-end reads was obtained for each sample. TCRdb reprocessed the 5' RACE reads with MiXCR, giving one entry per CDR3 protein. This sample has hundreds of thousands of distinct CDR3 sequences, with more than 20% found just once. Whenever a sample was processed, at least 6.5 million PBMCs were isolated. The sample was also reused in another study, on T cells of mothers and their children. That work states: Related mother-child pairs showed slightly, non-significantly higher overlap than unrelated pairs.

This receptor was taken from a boy aged 5-17 years in good health. Sequencing was performed on blood.

The CDR3 nucleotides are TGTGCCAGCGCGGAAGTAATTGGCTCACCCCTCCACTTT. It codes for CASAEVIGSPLHF. V and J are TRBV7-3 and TRBJ1-6; D unresolved. This CDR3 is built from 13 residues. Trimming shortened V by 8 bases and J by 10 bases, and 15 bases separated the two germline ends. CDR1 SGHTA and CDR2 FQGTGA come from the germline V gene.